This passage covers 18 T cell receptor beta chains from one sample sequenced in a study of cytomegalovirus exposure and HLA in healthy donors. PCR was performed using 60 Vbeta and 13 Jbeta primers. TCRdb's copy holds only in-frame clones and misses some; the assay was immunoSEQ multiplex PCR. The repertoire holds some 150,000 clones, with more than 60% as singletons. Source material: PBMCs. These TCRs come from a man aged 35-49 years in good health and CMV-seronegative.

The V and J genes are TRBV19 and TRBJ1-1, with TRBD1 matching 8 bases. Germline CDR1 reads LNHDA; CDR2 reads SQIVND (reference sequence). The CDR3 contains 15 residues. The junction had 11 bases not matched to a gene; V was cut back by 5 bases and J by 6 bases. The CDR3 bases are TGTGCCAGTAGTCCCCCCGACCGGACAGGGCCTGAAGCTTTCTTT. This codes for CASSPPDRTGPEAFF.

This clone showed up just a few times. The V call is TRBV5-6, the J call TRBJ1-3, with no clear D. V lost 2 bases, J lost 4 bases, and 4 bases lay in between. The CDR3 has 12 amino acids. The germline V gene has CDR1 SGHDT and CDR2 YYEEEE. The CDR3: CASSFEGNTIYF. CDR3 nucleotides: TGTGCCAGCAGCTTCGAGGGAAACACCATATATTTT.

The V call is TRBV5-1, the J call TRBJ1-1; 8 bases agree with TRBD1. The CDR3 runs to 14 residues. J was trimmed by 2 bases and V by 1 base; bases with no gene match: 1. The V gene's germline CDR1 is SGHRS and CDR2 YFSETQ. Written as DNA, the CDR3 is TGCGCCAGCAGCTTGACAGGGGGAAACACTGAAGCTTTCTTT. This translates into CASSLTGGNTEAFF.

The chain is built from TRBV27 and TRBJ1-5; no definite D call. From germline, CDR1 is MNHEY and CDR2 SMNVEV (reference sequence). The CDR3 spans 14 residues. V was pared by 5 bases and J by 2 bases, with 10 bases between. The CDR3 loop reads CASSRRFGNQPQHF. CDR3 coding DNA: TGTGCCAGCAGTCGGCGGTTTGGCAATCAGCCCCAGCATTTT.

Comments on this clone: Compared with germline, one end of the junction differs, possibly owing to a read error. CDR3 region: CASHRGPF. The CDR3 DNA reads as TGTGCCAGCCACAGGGGCCCGTTC. The chain links TRBV13 to TRBJ2-7, with 7 bases lining up with TRBD1. The CDR3 is 8 amino acids. Looked up from germline, CDR1 is PRHDT and CDR2 is FYEKMQ (reference sequence).

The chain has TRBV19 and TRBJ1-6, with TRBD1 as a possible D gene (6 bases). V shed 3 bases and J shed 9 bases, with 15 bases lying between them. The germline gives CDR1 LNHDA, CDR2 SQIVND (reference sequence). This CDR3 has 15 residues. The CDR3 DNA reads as TGTGCCAGTAGTATCTCAGAGGGACAAGGTTCACCCCTCCACTTT. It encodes CASSISEGQGSPLHF.

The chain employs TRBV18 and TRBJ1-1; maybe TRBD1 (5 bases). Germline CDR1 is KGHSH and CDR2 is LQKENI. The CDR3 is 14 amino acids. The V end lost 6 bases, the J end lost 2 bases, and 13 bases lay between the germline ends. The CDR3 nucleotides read TGTGCCAGCTCCCGGTCGGGACTTAACACTGAAGCTTTCTTT. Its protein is CASSRSGLNTEAFF.

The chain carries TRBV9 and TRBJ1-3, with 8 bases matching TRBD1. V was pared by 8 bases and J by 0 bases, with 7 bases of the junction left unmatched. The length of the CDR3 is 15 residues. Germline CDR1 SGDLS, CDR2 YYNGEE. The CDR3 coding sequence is TGTGCCAGTAAAAAGGGACAGGACTCTGGAAACACCATATATTTT. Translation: CASKKGQDSGNTIYF.

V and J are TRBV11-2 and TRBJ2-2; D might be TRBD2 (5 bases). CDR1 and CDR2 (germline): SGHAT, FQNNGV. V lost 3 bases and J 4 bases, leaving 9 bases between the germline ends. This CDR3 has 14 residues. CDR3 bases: TGTGCCAGCAGCTTGATTCGGGGCACCGGGGAGCTGTTTTTT. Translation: CASSLIRGTGELFF.

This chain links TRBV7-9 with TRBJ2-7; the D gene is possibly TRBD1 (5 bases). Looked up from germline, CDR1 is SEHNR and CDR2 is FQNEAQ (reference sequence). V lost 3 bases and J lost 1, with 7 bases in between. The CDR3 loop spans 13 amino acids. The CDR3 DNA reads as TGTGCCAGCAGCTTCCAGGGATCCTACGAGCAGTACTTC. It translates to CASSFQGSYEQYF.

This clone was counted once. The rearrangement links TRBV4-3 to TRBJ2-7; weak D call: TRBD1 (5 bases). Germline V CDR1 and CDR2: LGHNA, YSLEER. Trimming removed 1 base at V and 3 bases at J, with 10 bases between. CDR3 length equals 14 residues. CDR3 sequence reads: CASSQVQGNYEQYF. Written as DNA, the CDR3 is TGCGCCAGCAGCCAAGTTCAGGGAAACTACGAGCAGTACTTC.

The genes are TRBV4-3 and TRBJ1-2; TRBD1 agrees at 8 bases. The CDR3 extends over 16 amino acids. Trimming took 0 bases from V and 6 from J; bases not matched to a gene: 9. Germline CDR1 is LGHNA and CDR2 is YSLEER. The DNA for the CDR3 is TGCGCCAGCAGCCAAGATCGTGGACAGGGACTGAATGGCTACACCTTC. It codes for CASSQDRGQGLNGYTF.

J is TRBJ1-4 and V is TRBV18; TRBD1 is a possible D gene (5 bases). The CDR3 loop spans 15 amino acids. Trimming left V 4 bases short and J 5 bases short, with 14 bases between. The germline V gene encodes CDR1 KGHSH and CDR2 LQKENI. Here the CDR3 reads CASSRAARANEKLFF. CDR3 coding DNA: TGTGCCAGCTCACGTGCCGCCAGGGCCAATGAAAAACTGTTTTTT. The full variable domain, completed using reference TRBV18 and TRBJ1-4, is NAGVMQNPRHLVRRRGQEARLRCSPMKGHSHVYWYRQLPEEGLKFMVYLQKENIIDESGMPKERFSAEFPKEGPSILRIQQVVRGDSAAYFCASSRAARANEKLFFGSGTQLSVL.

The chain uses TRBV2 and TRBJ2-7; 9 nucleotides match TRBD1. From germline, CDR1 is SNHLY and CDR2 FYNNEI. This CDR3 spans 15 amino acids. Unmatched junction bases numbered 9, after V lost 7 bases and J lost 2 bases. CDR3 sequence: CASTQDRGYTYEQYF. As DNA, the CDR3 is TGTGCCAGCACCCAGGACAGGGGATACACCTACGAGCAGTACTTC.

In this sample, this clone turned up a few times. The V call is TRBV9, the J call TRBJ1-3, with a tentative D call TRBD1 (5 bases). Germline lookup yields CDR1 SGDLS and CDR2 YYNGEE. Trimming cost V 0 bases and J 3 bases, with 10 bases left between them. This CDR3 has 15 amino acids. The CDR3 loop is CASSVEGSHGNTIYF. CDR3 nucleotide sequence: TGTGCCAGCAGCGTAGAGGGGTCACATGGAAACACCATATATTTT.

The CDR3 sequence: CASSLRDKPYEQYF. DNA for the CDR3: TGTGCCAGCAGCTTAAGGGACAAACCCTACGAGCAGTACTTC. V gene TRBV7-9 combines with J gene TRBJ2-7, with a tentative D call TRBD1 (6 bases). V lost 2 bases and J 2 bases, leaving 10 bases between the germline ends. The CDR3 has 14 amino acids. CDR1 and CDR2 from the germline V gene are SEHNR and FQNEAQ (reference sequence).

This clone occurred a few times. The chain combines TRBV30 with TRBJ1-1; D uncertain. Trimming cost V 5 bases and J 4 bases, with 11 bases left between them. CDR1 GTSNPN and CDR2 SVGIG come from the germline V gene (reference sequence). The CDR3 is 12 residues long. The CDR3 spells CAWALDITEAFF. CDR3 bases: TGTGCCTGGGCATTAGATATCACTGAAGCTTTCTTT.

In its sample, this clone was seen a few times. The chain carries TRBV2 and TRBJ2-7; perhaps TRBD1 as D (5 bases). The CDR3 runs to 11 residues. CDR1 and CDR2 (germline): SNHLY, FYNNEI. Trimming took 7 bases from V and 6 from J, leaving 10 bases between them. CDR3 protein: CASIRQREQYF. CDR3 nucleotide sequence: TGTGCCAGCATCCGACAGCGCGAGCAGTACTTC. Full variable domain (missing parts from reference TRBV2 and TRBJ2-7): EPEVTQTPSHQVTQMGQEVILRCVPISNHLYFYWYRQILGQKVEFLVSFYNNEISEKSEIFDDQFSVERPDGSNFTLKIRSTKLEDSAMYFCASIRQREQYFGPGTRLTVT.